This entry lists 28 T cell receptor beta chains sequenced from one sample in a study of beta chain features in type 1 diabetes. Reverse transcribing all isolated RNA meant expressed TCRB transcripts were sequenced. TCRdb's table, derived via immunoSEQ multiplex PCR, lists solely in-frame clones and lacks some. Altogether roughly 230,000 clones are present, 9% to 10% being singletons, with the ten largest covering about 0.037%. Sequencing was done on a sample of naive CD4+ T cells from blood. The receptors come from a woman under 30 in good health.

This clone occurred a few times. The CDR3 nucleotides read TGTGCCAGCAGCGAACCGGGACAGACTAACAATGAGCAGTTCTTC. This encodes CASSEPGQTNNEQFF. This chain links TRBV25-1 with TRBJ2-1, with 7 bases aligning to TRBD1. The CDR3 loop spans 15 amino acids. J lost 5 bases, V lost 6 bases, and 10 bases had no gene match. In germline, CDR1 is MGHDK, CDR2 SYGVNS.

J is TRBJ1-1 and V is TRBV19; a weak D match, TRBD1 (5 bases). Germline assignment: CDR1 LNHDA and CDR2 SQIVND (reference sequence). The CDR3 length is 15 residues. Between the trimmed V and J ends, which lost 4 bases and 1 base, there was a span of 13 bases. The DNA of the CDR3 is TGTGCCAGTAGTAAAGGGTCGGGGGAGAACACTGAAGCTTTCTTT. Its protein is CASSKGSGENTEAFF.

This chain links TRBV15 with TRBJ1-1, with a possible D match to TRBD1 (5 bases). The CDR3 has 15 residues. Between the trimmed V and J ends, which lost 1 base and 4 bases, there was a span of 13 bases. Germline CDR1 is LNHNV and CDR2 is YYDKDF (reference sequence). CDR3 DNA: TGTGCCACCAGCAGAGCTCCCGGGGGTGGCACTGAAGCTTTCTTT. As protein: CATSRAPGGGTEAFF.

The gene calls are TRBV14 and TRBJ2-5; tentatively, D is TRBD2 (6 bases). V was trimmed by 4 bases and J by 3 bases, leaving 12 bases between them. The CDR3 totals 14 residues. Germline lookup yields CDR1 SGHDN and CDR2 FVKESK. This CDR3 reads CASSLLAEKETQYF. CDR3 nucleotides: TGTGCCAGCAGCCTACTAGCCGAAAAAGAGACCCAGTACTTC.

The V gene is TRBV5-6, the J gene TRBJ1-2, with D possibly matching TRBD1 (6 bases). This CDR3 is built from 14 residues. Germline lookup yields CDR1 SGHDT and CDR2 YYEEEE. Trimming pared 3 bases from V and 5 bases from J, leaving 14 bases between. CDR3 sequence (DNA): TGTGCCAGCAGCTCAGGACCGGACAGATATGGCTACACCTTC. It encodes CASSSGPDRYGYTF.

This clone was seen a handful of times. The genes are TRBV5-1 and TRBJ2-3; weak D call: TRBD2 (5 bases). V dropped 5 bases and J dropped 2 bases, with 18 bases sitting between them. The CDR3 runs to 16 residues. CDR1 is SGHRS and CDR2 is YFSETQ in the germline V gene. In DNA form, the CDR3 reads TGCGCCAGCAGTCCGCAGCCACTAGAGTCCACAGATACGCAGTATTTT. Its translation is CASSPQPLESTDTQYF.

This clone was seen only a few times. In nucleotides, the CDR3 is TGTGCCAGCAGCGTGACAGTTCAAGAGACCCAGTACTTC. It codes for CASSVTVQETQYF. The chain is built from TRBV5-5 and TRBJ2-5, with D maybe TRBD1 (5 bases). Trimming pared 4 bases from V and 2 bases from J, leaving 9 bases between. The germline V gene has CDR1 SGHKS and CDR2 YYEKEE (reference sequence). The CDR3 has 13 residues. The full variable domain, its missing parts supplied by reference TRBV5-5 and TRBJ2-5, is DAGVTQSPTHLIKTRGQQVTLRCSPISGHKSVSWYQQVLGQGPQFIFQYYEKEERGRGNFPDRFSARQFPNYSSELNVNALLLGDSALYLCASSVTVQETQYFGPGTRLLVL.

The CDR3 sequence is CASSTWTSGGSNEQFF. In DNA form, the CDR3 reads TGTGCCAGCAGCACCTGGACTAGCGGGGGGAGCAATGAGCAGTTCTTC. This chain links TRBV13 with TRBJ2-1; 14 bases match TRBD2. The CDR3 sequence is 16 residues long. V lost 5 bases and J lost 6; bases outside the gene matches: 6. Germline loops: CDR1 PRHDT, CDR2 FYEKMQ (reference sequence).

The rearrangement uses TRBV6-5 and TRBJ1-5; D not resolved. Germline V gives CDR1 MNHEY, CDR2 SVGAGI. Deletions cut 10 bases from V and 0 bases from J, with 7 bases between. CDR3 size: 12 residues. CDR3 nucleotides: TGTGCCACGGGGTTTAGCAATCAGCCCCAGCATTTT. Protein: CATGFSNQPQHF.

The V and J genes are TRBV7-6 and TRBJ1-4, with 7 bases that match TRBD1. The CDR3 length is 17 residues. From germline, CDR1 is SGHVS and CDR2 FNYEAQ. The J segment lost 8 bases and the V segment lost 5 bases, leaving 17 bases of the junction unmatched. CDR3 DNA sequence: TGTGCCAGCAGCCTCCGGACAGGCGGGGTGGTATACGAAAAACTGTTTTTT. Its protein product is CASSLRTGGVVYEKLFF.

This clone was detected only a few times. The chain employs TRBV19 and TRBJ2-1, with TRBD1 matching over 12 bases. Per germline, CDR1 LNHDA and CDR2 SQIVND (reference sequence). This CDR3 is 15 amino acids long. V dropped 5 bases and J dropped 9; count of bases not matched to a gene: 8. CDR3 protein: CASSRRDRGHVEQFF. In nucleotides, the CDR3 is TGTGCCAGTAGTCGCCGGGACAGGGGGCACGTTGAGCAGTTCTTC.

The rearrangement links TRBV6-6 to TRBJ2-3; 7 bases fit TRBD1. Per the germline V gene, CDR1 is MNHNY and CDR2 is SVGAGI (reference sequence). The CDR3 sequence is 15 residues long. The ends lost 5 bases at V and 2 bases at J; junction bases unmatched: 7. The CDR3 sequence: CASSTGAGFTDTQYF. CDR3 bases: TGTGCCAGCAGTACAGGGGCGGGTTTCACAGATACGCAGTATTTT.

This clone was detected only a few times. This chain uses TRBV29-1 with TRBJ2-1; D perhaps matches TRBD2 (5 bases). The germline V and J ends were trimmed by 7 bases and 5 bases, with 18 bases remaining between them. CDR1 and CDR2 from the germline V gene are SQVTM and ANQGSEA. This CDR3 has 14 residues. Here the CDR3 DNA reads TGCAGCGGCGGGCCCTCCTCAGCCCACAATGAGCAGTTCTTC. Translating it yields CSGGPSSAHNEQFF.

This clone has a handful of counts. The chain couples TRBV30 to TRBJ1-1; tentative D call: TRBD1 (6 bases). The CDR3 is 13 residues long. Germline CDR1 reads GTSNPN; CDR2 reads SVGIG (reference sequence). V lost 3 bases to trimming and J lost 1 base, with 9 bases between them. The CDR3 sequence: CAWSRGQNTEAFF. The CDR3 bases are TGTGCCTGGAGCCGGGGACAGAACACTGAAGCTTTCTTT.

This clone occurred a few times. The chain employs TRBV25-1 and TRBJ2-5; D call uncertain. This CDR3 spans 11 amino acids. V lost 4 bases to trimming and J lost 4 bases, with 4 bases between them. Germline V lookup: CDR1 MGHDK, CDR2 SYGVNS. CDR3 region: CASSARETQYF. DNA for the CDR3: TGTGCCAGCAGTGCCAGAGAGACCCAGTACTTC.

This clone was counted between two and nine times. This sequence joins TRBV6-6 and TRBJ2-1; D not resolved. V was cut by 6 bases and J by 6 bases, with 9 bases left in between. CDR1 is MNHNY, CDR2 SVGAGI, per germline (reference sequence). This CDR3 is 12 amino acids long. CDR3 nucleotide sequence: TGTGCCAGCAGGAACCTAGTCAATGAGCAGTTCTTC. Its translation: CASRNLVNEQFF.

The V gene is TRBV18, the J gene TRBJ1-5, with 8 positions matching TRBD1. The CDR3 sequence is 16 residues long. Germline CDR1 reads KGHSH; CDR2 reads LQKENI. V shed 3 bases, J shed 0 bases, and the junction held 4 bases outside the gene matches. The CDR3 spells CASSPADRGSNQPQHF. The CDR3 DNA follows: TGTGCCAGCTCACCCGCAGACAGGGGTAGCAATCAGCCCCAGCATTTT. Variable domain in full (rest from reference TRBV18 and TRBJ1-5): NAGVMQNPRHLVRRRGQEARLRCSPMKGHSHVYWYRQLPEEGLKFMVYLQKENIIDESGMPKERFSAEFPKEGPSILRIQQVVRGDSAAYFCASSPADRGSNQPQHFGDGTRLSIL.

The CDR3 protein is CASSRPTGSYSEQYF. The CDR3 bases are TGTGCCAGCAGCCGCCCGACAGGGTCGTATAGCGAGCAGTACTTC. The rearrangement joins TRBV16 to TRBJ2-7; TRBD1 matches at 7 bases. The CDR3 loop spans 15 amino acids. Germline V CDR1 and CDR2: KGHSY, FQNENV. Trimming cost V 4 bases and J 6 bases; bases outside gene matches: 12. Looking up the rest from reference TRBV16 and TRBJ2-7 gives the full variable domain: GEEVAQTPKHLVRGEGQKAKLYCAPIKGHSYVFWYQQVLKNEFKFLISFQNENVFDETGMPKERFSAKCLPNSPCSLEIQATKLEDSAVYFCASSRPTGSYSEQYFGPGTRLTVT.

CDR3 sequence reads: CASRPYGLGRPGLAFQETQYF. Written as DNA, the CDR3 is TGTGCCAGCAGACCATACGGCCTTGGGAGACCGGGACTAGCGTTCCAAGAGACCCAGTACTTC. V is TRBV27 and J is TRBJ2-5; 10 bases are a match to TRBD2. With 6 bases clipped from V and 1 base from J, the junction kept 23 bases outside the gene matches. Germline CDR1 and CDR2: MNHEY and SMNVEV (reference sequence). The CDR3 contains 21 residues.

The chain combines TRBV5-6 with TRBJ1-1; D remains ambiguous. Germline loops: CDR1 SGHDT, CDR2 YYEEEE. V was trimmed by 3 bases and J by 8 bases, leaving 11 bases between them. The CDR3 extends over 12 amino acids. The DNA of the CDR3 is TGTGCCAGCAGCTCTTTTCCTCGGGAAGCTTTCTTT. This gives the protein CASSSFPREAFF.

This rearrangement joins TRBV2 to TRBJ1-1; maybe TRBD1 (6 bases). The CDR3 totals 14 residues. Per germline, CDR1 SNHLY and CDR2 FYNNEI. Between the trimmed V and J ends, which lost 6 bases and 4 bases, there was a span of 15 bases. CDR3 nucleotide sequence: TGTGCCAGCAGCACGGCGCAGGGGAGCACTGAAGCTTTCTTT. It specifies CASSTAQGSTEAFF.

CDR3 sequence: CASSPTSGRGADTQYF. CDR3 DNA sequence: TGCGCCAGCAGCCCCACTAGCGGGAGAGGGGCAGATACGCAGTATTTT. The chain carries TRBV5-1 and TRBJ2-3; 11 nucleotides align to TRBD2. V was clipped by 4 bases and J by 4 bases; unmatched bases: 8. The CDR3 runs 16 residues. The germline V gene has CDR1 SGHRS and CDR2 YFSETQ.

CDR3 amino acids: CASSSNRVLGKLFF. DNA of the CDR3: TGTGCCAGCAGTTCGAACCGGGTCCTGGGAAAACTGTTTTTT. The chain is built from TRBV6-5 and TRBJ1-4; the D is unclear. The germline V gene has CDR1 MNHEY and CDR2 SVGAGI. The CDR3 is 14 residues long. Trimming stripped 4 bases from V and 10 bases from J, with 16 bases between.

Many counts were recorded for this clone. The J gene is TRBJ2-6, the V gene TRBV30, with a tentative D call TRBD2 (6 bases). The V end was cut by 7 bases, the J end by 0 bases, with 13 bases between. The CDR3 has 15 amino acids. Germline V gene sequence: CDR1 GTSNPN, CDR2 SVGIG (reference sequence). Written as DNA, the CDR3 is TGTGCCTTAGACCCGGGGGTCTCTGGGGCCAACGTCCTGACTTTC. Amino acid sequence: CALDPGVSGANVLTF.

The chain recombines TRBV9 with TRBJ2-7, with 9 bases lining up with TRBD2. Trimming took 2 bases from V and 2 from J; bases not matched to a gene: 5. This CDR3 has 15 amino acids. The germline CDR1 and CDR2 sequences are SGDLS and YYNGEE. This chain's CDR3 is CASSVEGTSTYEQYF. The CDR3 region has the DNA TGTGCCAGCAGCGTTGAGGGGACTAGCACCTACGAGCAGTACTTC.

The J gene is TRBJ2-1, the V gene TRBV2, with 7 nucleotides matching TRBD2. The V and J ends lost 3 bases and 15 bases, in that order; junction bases with no gene match: 17. This CDR3 comprises 15 residues. Per the germline V gene, CDR1 is SNHLY and CDR2 is FYNNEI. The CDR3 reads CASSEVELARVGRFF. In nucleotides, the CDR3 is TGTGCCAGCAGTGAGGTTGAACTAGCGAGAGTTGGGCGGTTCTTC.

V is TRBV15 and J is TRBJ1-1; 8 bases line up with TRBD1. This CDR3 comprises 15 residues. Germline-derived CDR1 and CDR2 are LNHNV and YYDKDF (reference sequence). The V gene end was trimmed by 4 bases and the J gene end by 0 bases; junction bases not matched to a gene: 4. The CDR3 DNA is TGTGCCACCAGCACCCGGACAGGGATGAACACTGAAGCTTTCTTT. As protein: CATSTRTGMNTEAFF.

This clone showed up just a few times. The same CDR3 also results from other DNA sequences found in this sample. This chain links TRBV9 with TRBJ2-1, with 7 bases identical to TRBD1. Germline V gene lookup returns CDR1 SGDLS and CDR2 YYNGEE. The CDR3 totals 15 residues. J was trimmed by 0 bases and V by 3 bases; bases with no gene match: 3. CDR3 region: CASSASGGSYNEQFF. CDR3 in DNA: TGTGCCAGCAGCGCCTCAGGGGGCTCCTACAATGAGCAGTTCTTC. Looking up the rest from reference TRBV9 and TRBJ2-1 gives the full variable domain: DSGVTQTPKHLITATGQRVTLRCSPRSGDLSVYWYQQSLDQGLQFLIQYYNGEERAKGNILERFSAQQFPDLHSELNLSSLELGDSALYFCASSASGGSYNEQFFGPGTRLTVL.